The present T cell receptor (beta chain) was sequenced within a study of blood T cell repertoires in COVID-19. About the study: T cells, B-cell-depleted T cells, or PBMCs supplied cDNA or gDNA.

Study processing details: How many nucleated cells were present was estimated from reference gene primer amplification. Assay used: immunoSEQ multiplex PCR; TCRdb lists only in-frame clones, some missing. The V and J calls and the clone size are those of that table, but D and trimming were determined from the DNA. Of tens of thousands of clones in the sample, almost 90% were seen once. The CDR3 has 15 amino acids. With 7 bases clipped from V and 5 bases from J, the junction kept 11 bases outside the gene matches. CDR1 is SEHNR, CDR2 FQNEAQ, per germline (reference sequence). The genes are TRBV7-9 and TRBJ2-5; the match to TRBD2 covers 9 bases. Sequenced material: peripheral blood. This clonotype was sampled from a man aged 50 to 59 with active COVID-19. The CDR3 sequence: CASTNGGGVVETQYF. The CDR3, as DNA: TGTGCCAGCACCAATGGCGGGGGGGTCGTCGAGACCCAGTACTTC.